The 8 T cell receptor beta chains presented below share a single source sample, sequenced in a study of blood T cell repertoires in COVID-19. The assay was immunoSEQ multiplex PCR, and TCRdb's table has in-frame clones only and misses some. The profile shows 150,000 or so clones, roughly 84% of them singletons. Sequencing was carried out using peripheral blood. These receptors all come from a man aged 55 to 70 with COVID-19, enrolled during active disease.

A few counts support this clone. This chain connects TRBV4-1 to TRBJ2-7; possible D gene TRBD1, 6 bases. The CDR3 runs 14 residues. Deletions cut 2 bases from V and 2 bases from J, with 10 bases between. Germline V gene lookup returns CDR1 MGHRA and CDR2 YSYEKL. DNA of the CDR3: TGCGCCAGCAGCCAACCGGACAGAACCTACGAGCAGTACTTC. This codes for CASSQPDRTYEQYF.

The chain recombines TRBV23-1 with TRBJ1-3; tentatively, D is TRBD1 (5 bases). TRBV23-1 is an ORF; its function is uncertain. The CDR3 length is 16 residues. The V end lost 5 bases, the J end lost 1 base, and 15 bases lay between the germline ends. The CDR3 sequence is CASSKVRDCSGNTIYF. CDR3 bases: TGCGCCAGCAGTAAAGTCAGGGATTGTTCTGGAAACACCATATATTTT.

This clone has just a few counts. The V gene is TRBV6-5, the J gene TRBJ2-1; D not resolved. V dropped 0 bases and J dropped 5 bases, with 11 bases sitting between them. This CDR3 is built from 15 residues. Germline V CDR1 and CDR2: MNHEY, SVGAGI. Here the CDR3 DNA reads TGTGCCAGCAGTTACTCCAGAGGTTCCCACAATGAGCAGTTCTTC. Amino acid sequence: CASSYSRGSHNEQFF.

In DNA form, the CDR3 reads TGTGCCAGTAGTATCACCGGTTACTATGGCTACACCTTC. It encodes CASSITGYYGYTF. The rearrangement links TRBV19 to TRBJ1-2; D is unresolved. The V and J ends lost 3 bases and 3 bases respectively, with 8 bases between them. There are 13 residues in the CDR3. Germline V gene lookup returns CDR1 LNHDA and CDR2 SQIVND (reference sequence).

The chain's CDR3 is CASSLVGNADTQYF. The CDR3 DNA follows: TGCGCCAGCAGCTTGGTCGGGAACGCAGATACGCAGTATTTT. J is TRBJ2-3 and V is TRBV5-1; a weak D match, TRBD2 (5 bases). This CDR3 spans 14 amino acids. V dropped 0 bases and J dropped 4 bases, with 9 bases sitting between them. Germline assignment: CDR1 SGHRS and CDR2 YFSETQ.

The V call is TRBV6-1, the J call TRBJ1-6; D unresolved. The ends were cut back, 0 bases at V and 2 bases at J, with 11 bases in the middle. CDR1 is MNHNS, CDR2 SASEGT, per germline. The CDR3 contains 17 residues. The CDR3 loop reads CASSEATVRPYNSPLHF. In DNA form, the CDR3 reads TGTGCCAGCAGTGAAGCGACGGTGAGGCCCTATAATTCACCCCTCCACTTT.

This rearrangement joins TRBV28 to TRBJ2-3; a possible D gene is TRBD1 (6 bases). Looked up from germline, CDR1 is MDHEN and CDR2 is SYDVKM. The CDR3 extends over 15 amino acids. V lost 6 bases and J 1 base, leaving 14 bases between the germline ends. In DNA, the CDR3 is TGTGCCAGCAGGGTCCAGGGGAAGGGCACAGATACGCAGTATTTT. Translated: CASRVQGKGTDTQYF.

The chain links TRBV7-2 to TRBJ2-7, with 9 bases aligning to TRBD2. Trimming took 6 bases from V and 4 from J; bases not matched to a gene: 4. Germline CDR1 reads SGHTA; CDR2 reads FQGNSA. The CDR3 is made up of 13 amino acids. This chain's CDR3 is CASRLAGIYEQYF. In DNA, the CDR3 is TGTGCCAGCAGACTAGCGGGCATATACGAGCAGTACTTC.